The entry below describes one TCR beta chain. The CDR3 extends over 11 amino acids. TCRdb's copy holds only in-frame clones and misses some; the assay was immunoSEQ multiplex PCR. The repertoire holds 10,000 or so clones, about three quarters seen once, with approximately 15% in the top ten. This sample was taken from a study of OX40 agonist ivuxolimab in advanced cancers. The receptor comes from an adult with an advanced solid tumor such as melanoma, head and neck, liver or kidney cancer. The rearrangement uses TRBV21-1 and TRBJ2-1; the D segment call TRBD2 is taken from the table without a DNA check. TRBV21-1 is labeled a pseudogene. Here the sequenced sample was CD4+ or CD8+ T cells sorted from blood, taken in a trial of the OX40 agonist ivuxolimab. CDR3 nucleotide sequence: TGTGCCAGCAGTGGGACTTTGGAGCAGTTCTTC. It codes for CASSGTLEQFF.